The T cell receptor (beta chain) under discussion was sequenced for a study of blood T cells in healthy people across ages. On this clonotype itself: The antigen remains undetermined.

CDR1 is MDHEN and CDR2 is SYDVKM in the germline V gene. V was pared by 5 bases and J by 12 bases, with 4 bases of the junction left unmatched. The CDR3 consists of 13 residues. Study conclusions and caveats: Possibly confounding the expanded clonotype changes was the fact that donor CMV status was unknown. Per million T cells, TCR beta diversity dropped about linearly as age rose.

PCR was performed a second time for roughly 7 to 11 cycles using a sample-barcoded 5' primer and a J-beta primer mix. TCRdb ran MiXCR on the 5' RACE reads and lists one entry per CDR3 protein. Of over 1.5 million distinct CDR3 sequences listed, 49% were seen once; the top ten hold approximately 2.1%. This TCR came from a woman between 40 and 55 years old in good health. The specimen sequenced was blood. The rearrangement uses TRBV28 and TRBJ2-1; 13 positions match TRBD2. As DNA, the CDR3 is TGTGCCAGCAGTCATAGACTAGCGGGGGGGCAGTTCTTC. Protein: CASSHRLAGGQFF.